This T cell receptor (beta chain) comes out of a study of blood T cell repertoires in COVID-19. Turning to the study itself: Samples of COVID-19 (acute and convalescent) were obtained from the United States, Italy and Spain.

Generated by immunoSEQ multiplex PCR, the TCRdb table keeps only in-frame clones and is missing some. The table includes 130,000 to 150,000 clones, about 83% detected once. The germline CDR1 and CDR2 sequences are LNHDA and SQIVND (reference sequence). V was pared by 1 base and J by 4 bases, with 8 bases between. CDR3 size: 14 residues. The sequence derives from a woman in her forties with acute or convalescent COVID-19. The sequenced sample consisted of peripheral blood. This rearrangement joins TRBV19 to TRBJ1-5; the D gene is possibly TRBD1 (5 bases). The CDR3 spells CASSIGDRNQPQHF. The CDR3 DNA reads TGTGCCAGTAGTATAGGAGACAGAAATCAGCCCCAGCATTTT.